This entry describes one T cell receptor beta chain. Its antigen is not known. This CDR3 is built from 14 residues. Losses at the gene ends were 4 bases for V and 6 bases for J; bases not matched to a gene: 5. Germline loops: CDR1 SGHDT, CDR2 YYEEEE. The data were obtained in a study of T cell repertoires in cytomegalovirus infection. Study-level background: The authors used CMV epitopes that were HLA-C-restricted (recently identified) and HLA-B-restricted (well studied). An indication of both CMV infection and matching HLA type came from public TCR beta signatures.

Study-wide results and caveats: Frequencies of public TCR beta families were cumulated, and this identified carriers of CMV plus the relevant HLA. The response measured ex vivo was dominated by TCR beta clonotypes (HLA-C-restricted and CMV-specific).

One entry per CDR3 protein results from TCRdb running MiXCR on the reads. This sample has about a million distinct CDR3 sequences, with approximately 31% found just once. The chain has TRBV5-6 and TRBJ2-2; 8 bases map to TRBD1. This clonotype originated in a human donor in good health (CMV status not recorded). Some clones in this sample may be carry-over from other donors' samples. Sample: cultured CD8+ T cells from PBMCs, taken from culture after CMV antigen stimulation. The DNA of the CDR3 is TGTGCCAGCAGCCCGGACAGGGCGTCCGGGGAGCTGTTTTTT. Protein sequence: CASSPDRASGELFF.